The 20 T cell receptor beta chains listed next were all sequenced from one sample in a study of blood T cell repertoires in COVID-19. The table came from immunoSEQ multiplex PCR; TCRdb's copy has only in-frame clones and leaves some out. The repertoire holds 30,000 to 50,000 clones, 65% to 90% seen once, with roughly 9.9% in the top ten. Sequencing used peripheral blood. The receptors were gathered from a human donor in a cohort sampled during active COVID-19.

This chain uses TRBV3-1 (or the pseudogene TRBV3-2) with TRBJ2-7, with D possibly matching TRBD1 (6 bases). Germline V gene data show CDR1 as LGHDT and CDR2 as YNNKEL (reference sequence). Trimming cost V 0 bases and J 6 bases, with 12 bases left between them. This CDR3 contains 14 residues. The CDR3 here is CASSQEAGVSEQYF. Here the CDR3 DNA reads TGTGCCAGCAGCCAAGAGGCAGGGGTATCCGAGCAGTACTTC.

The rearrangement uses TRBV18 and TRBJ1-4; TRBD1 matches at 8 bases. Trimming took 3 bases from V and 14 from J; bases not matched to a gene: 8. Looked up from germline, CDR1 is KGHSH and CDR2 is LQKENI. This CDR3 has 13 residues. This chain's CDR3 is CASSPSRTGNLFF. Written as DNA, the CDR3 is TGTGCCAGCTCACCGTCCCGGACAGGGAACCTGTTTTTT.

The chain carries TRBV6-5 and TRBJ1-6; D is perhaps TRBD1 (6 bases). The V and J ends lost 8 bases and 5 bases respectively, with 16 bases between them. This CDR3 contains 15 residues. The germline gives CDR1 MNHEY, CDR2 SVGAGI. In DNA form, the CDR3 reads TGTGCCAGCCGGGTCGCACAGGGAAATAATTCACCCCTCCACTTT. Amino acids: CASRVAQGNNSPLHF.

This rearrangement joins TRBV7-2 to TRBJ1-1, with TRBD1 as a possible D gene (5 bases). Germline CDR1 reads SGHTA; CDR2 reads FQGNSA. Trimming left V 1 base short and J 5 bases short, with 14 bases between. The CDR3 has 15 amino acids. DNA of the CDR3: TGTGCCAGCAGCTTAGGGGCAGGGAGGGAAACTGAAGCTTTCTTT. Translated, it gives CASSLGAGRETEAFF.

The genes are TRBV7-2 and TRBJ2-7, with D perhaps matching TRBD1 (5 bases). This CDR3 region has 16 residues. V lost 5 bases and J 2 bases, leaving 19 bases between the germline ends. Germline assignment: CDR1 SGHTA and CDR2 FQGNSA. This CDR3 reads CASSPRGGEATYEQYF. The CDR3 region has the DNA TGTGCCAGCAGCCCTAGGGGTGGAGAAGCTACCTACGAGCAGTACTTC.

The chain combines TRBV7-8 with TRBJ2-5; possible D gene TRBD2, 6 bases. This CDR3 comprises 16 residues. CDR1 is SGHVS and CDR2 is FQNEAQ in the germline V gene. Between the trimmed V and J ends, which lost 5 bases and 4 bases, there was a span of 20 bases. CDR3 residues: CASSPPLRGGGETQYF. CDR3 DNA sequence: TGTGCCAGCAGCCCTCCCCTGCGGGGTGGTGGAGAGACCCAGTACTTC.

V usage is TRBV9 and J usage is TRBJ2-7; D is possibly TRBD1 (5 bases). This CDR3 is built from 13 residues. The V gene lost 0 bases and the J gene lost 2 bases, with 6 bases spanning the gap. The germline CDR1 and CDR2 sequences are SGDLS and YYNGEE. CDR3 nucleotides: TGTGCCAGCAGCGTAGCAGGGACCTACGAGCAGTACTTC. Its translation: CASSVAGTYEQYF.

The J gene is TRBJ1-5, the V gene TRBV11-2; the D gene is possibly TRBD1 (5 bases). The CDR3 contains 16 residues. CDR1 and CDR2 from the germline V gene are SGHAT and FQNNGV. V was pared by 4 bases and J by 7 bases, with 20 bases between. The CDR3 spells CASSWGGGGLEQPQHF. The CDR3 nucleotides read TGTGCCAGCAGCTGGGGCGGGGGAGGTTTGGAACAGCCCCAGCATTTT.

CDR3 nucleotide sequence: TGCGCCAGCAGCCAAGGGGACAGTTGGACTGAAGCTTTCTTT. Protein: CASSQGDSWTEAFF. V and J are TRBV4-1 and TRBJ1-1; the match to TRBD1 covers 7 bases. CDR1 is MGHRA and CDR2 is YSYEKL in the germline V gene. With 1 base clipped from V and 5 bases from J, the junction kept 4 bases outside the gene matches. The CDR3 sequence is 14 residues long.

V usage is TRBV18 and J usage is TRBJ1-5, with D possibly TRBD1 on 6 matching bases. The CDR3 has 13 residues. Germline V gene lookup returns CDR1 KGHSH and CDR2 LQKENI. Between the trimmed V and J ends, which lost 10 bases and 2 bases, there was a span of 12 bases. The CDR3 loop reads CATAGVGNQPQHF. For the CDR3, the DNA is TGTGCCACCGCAGGGGTCGGCAATCAGCCCCAGCATTTT.

The chain is built from TRBV19 and TRBJ2-2; no reliable D call. Germline loops: CDR1 LNHDA, CDR2 SQIVND (reference sequence). Trimming left V 4 bases short and J 1 base short, with 7 bases between. This CDR3 spans 14 amino acids. The CDR3 here is CASSSRQNTGELFF. CDR3 DNA sequence: TGTGCCAGTAGTAGCCGACAGAACACCGGGGAGCTGTTTTTT.

The chain carries TRBV5-1 and TRBJ2-3, with D possibly being TRBD1 (5 bases). The CDR3 is made up of 14 amino acids. Trimming shortened V by 5 bases and J by 0 bases, and 10 bases separated the two germline ends. CDR1 and CDR2 (germline): SGHRS, YFSETQ. CDR3 in amino acids: CASRGDRSTDTQYF. CDR3 DNA sequence: TGCGCCAGCAGAGGAGACAGAAGCACAGATACGCAGTATTTT.

This clone was counted a single time. The chain uses TRBV30 and TRBJ2-4, with D unclear. V dropped 3 bases and J dropped 2 bases, with 2 bases sitting between them. Germline-derived CDR1 and CDR2 are GTSNPN and SVGIG (reference sequence). This CDR3 is 11 amino acids long. The chain's CDR3 is CAWSSKNIQYF. The CDR3 bases are TGTGCCTGGAGCTCCAAAAACATTCAGTACTTC. The entire variable domain, with the rest obtained from reference TRBV30 and TRBJ2-4, is as follows: SQTIHQWPATLVQPVGSPLSLECTVEGTSNPNLYWYRQAAGRGLQLLFYSVGIGQISSEVPQNLSASRPQDRQFILSSKKLLLSDSGFYLCAWSSKNIQYFGAGTRLSVL.

V and J are TRBV27 and TRBJ2-1; 8 bases line up with TRBD1. The CDR3 covers 14 residues. Trimming cost V 6 bases and J 5 bases; bases outside gene matches: 6. Germline V gene lookup returns CDR1 MNHEY and CDR2 SMNVEV (reference sequence). As DNA, the CDR3 is TGTGCCAGCAGGATCGGACAGGGAAACAATGAGCAGTTCTTC. This sequence encodes CASRIGQGNNEQFF.

V gene TRBV5-1 combines with J gene TRBJ2-2; TRBD2 matches 9 bases. The CDR3 extends over 15 amino acids. Germline V gives CDR1 SGHRS, CDR2 YFSETQ. With V trimmed by 4 bases and J by 7 bases, 8 bases remained unmatched. In DNA form, the CDR3 reads TGCGCCAGCAGCCCCCCGACTAGCGGAAACGGGGAGCTGTTTTTT. This translates into CASSPPTSGNGELFF.

The chain joins TRBV7-9 to TRBJ2-1; 7 bases are shared with TRBD1. CDR1 SEHNR and CDR2 FQNEAQ come from the germline V gene (reference sequence). CDR3 size: 14 residues. Unmatched junction bases numbered 9, after V lost 6 bases and J lost 7 bases. The CDR3 region has the DNA TGTGCCAGCAGATCCGGACAGGAACGGAATGAGCAGTTCTTC. This sequence encodes CASRSGQERNEQFF.

This clone was counted between two and nine times. V gene TRBV19 combines with J gene TRBJ2-7; perhaps TRBD1 as D (5 bases). The germline CDR1 and CDR2 sequences are LNHDA and SQIVND (reference sequence). The CDR3 covers 15 residues. V was shortened by 5 bases and J by 1 base, with 15 bases between the two germline ends. This CDR3 is CASSFLQGSSYEQYF. In nucleotides, the CDR3 is TGTGCCAGTAGTTTTCTTCAGGGTAGTTCCTACGAGCAGTACTTC.

The chain joins TRBV25-1 to TRBJ2-2; 8 positions agree with TRBD1. Per germline, CDR1 MGHDK and CDR2 SYGVNS. With V trimmed by 7 bases and J by 5 bases, 9 bases remained unmatched. The CDR3 is 15 amino acids. The CDR3 here is CASTAGQGGTGELFF. The CDR3 DNA sequence: TGTGCCAGCACGGCTGGACAGGGTGGGACCGGGGAGCTGTTTTTT.

The J gene is TRBJ1-4, the V gene TRBV4-1; a possible D gene is TRBD1 (5 bases). The V gene lost 1 base and the J gene lost 3 bases, with 15 bases spanning the gap. Germline loops: CDR1 MGHRA, CDR2 YSYEKL. This CDR3 region has 17 residues. In DNA form, the CDR3 reads TGCGCCAGCAGCCAAGTGTGGTTGGGGCAGTCTAATGAAAAACTGTTTTTT. Encoded protein: CASSQVWLGQSNEKLFF.

V usage is TRBV10-3 and J usage is TRBJ2-4, with 7 bases that match TRBD1. CDR1 is ENHRY, CDR2 SYGVKD, per germline. This CDR3 is built from 14 residues. V shed 4 bases, J shed 1 base, and the junction held 1 base outside the gene matches. The CDR3 sequence is CAISGGGAKNIQYF. Here the CDR3 DNA reads TGTGCCATCAGTGGAGGGGGCGCCAAAAACATTCAGTACTTC.